Listed below are T cell receptor beta chains from one sample, sequenced in a study of T-cell reconstitution after alpha-beta-depleted transplantation in children. TCRdb itself ran the PCR reads through MiXCR, one entry per CDR3 protein. The top ten clones hold under 30% of a sample with 400,000 to 450,000 distinct CDR3 sequences, around two fifths of them seen once. Sequenced here: PBMCs, sampled before TCRalphabeta/CD19-depleted stem cell transplant. These receptors all stem from a girl under 10 years old with aplastic anemia, due to receive a stem cell transplant. CDR3s include the opening cysteine and the closing phenylalanine or tryptophan. The D gene is left open where the match is weak. Size values are once, few and many counts, or a class for expanded clones, and some rows have none.

clone_size | j_call | d_call | v_call | cdr3_aa | cdr3_nt
. | TRBJ2-5 | . | TRBV28 | CASRAPAETQYF | TGTGCCAGCCGCGCTCCCGCAGAGACCCAGTACTTC
. | TRBJ2-5 | TRBD2 | TRBV27 | CASNQTGLADQETQYF | TGTGCCAGCAATCAAACGGGCCTAGCGGACCAAGAGACCCAGTACTTC
few | TRBJ2-3 | TRBD2 | TRBV28 | CASSIQRLAGITDTQYF | TGTGCCAGCAGCATTCAGAGACTAGCGGGAATCACAGATACGCAGTATTTT
many | TRBJ2-7 | TRBD1 | TRBV12-3/TRBV12-4 | CASSSGQGTYEQYF | TGTGCCAGCAGCTCGGGACAGGGTACCTACGAGCAGTACTTC
. | TRBJ2-1 | . | TRBV20-1 | CSHIGPSSYNEQFF | TGCAGTCATATCGGCCCTAGCTCCTACAATGAGCAGTTCTTC
few | TRBJ2-5 | . | TRBV7-2 | CASSFSQGKETQYF | TGTGCCAGCAGCTTTTCCCAGGGCAAGGAGACCCAGTACTTC
. | TRBJ2-1 | TRBD1 | TRBV20-1 | CSARDFTGDDTNEQFF | TGCAGTGCTAGAGACTTCACAGGGGACGATACCAATGAGCAGTTCTTC
. | TRBJ2-3 | TRBD2 | TRBV29-1 | CSVIKAGVGTDTRYF | TGCAGCGTCATTAAAGCGGGAGTAGGAACAGATACGCGGTATTTT
few | TRBJ2-5 | . | TRBV20-1 | CSQERAPRHF | TGCAGTCAAGAGAGGGCCCCCCGGCACTTC
. | TRBJ1-3 | . | TRBV20-1 | CSAGDPRSGNTIYF | TGCAGTGCGGGGGACCCACGCTCTGGAAACACCATATATTTT
many | TRBJ2-2 | . | TRBV27 | CASSPRDTYTGELFF | TGTGCCAGCAGTCCGAGGGACACATACACCGGGGAGCTGTTTTTT
. | TRBJ2-7 | . | TRBV20-1 | CSAHLDSYEQYF | TGCAGTGCTCATCTCGACAGCTACGAGCAGTACTTC
. | TRBJ2-7 | . | TRBV5-6 | CASSPPLAYEQYF | TGTGCCAGCAGCCCGCCCCTAGCATACGAGCAGTACTTC
. | TRBJ2-7 | . | TRBV7-9 | CASSRLPGNLSEQYF | TGTGCCAGCAGCCGTTTGCCGGGAAACCTCTCCGAGCAGTACTTC
few | TRBJ2-3 | . | TRBV29-1 | CSVEGRISTDTQYF | TGCAGCGTTGAGGGCAGGATCTCCACAGATACGCAGTATTTT
. | TRBJ2-1 | TRBD2 | TRBV7-9 | CASSPISRGGANEQFF | TGTGCCAGCAGCCCCATATCCCGCGGGGGGGCCAATGAGCAGTTCTTC
. | TRBJ2-1 | TRBD1 | TRBV7-8 | CASSPGTGINNEQFF | TGTGCCAGCAGCCCGGGGACAGGGATCAACAATGAGCAGTTCTTC
. | TRBJ1-2 | . | TRBV4-1 | CASSQDITYGYTF | TGCGCCAGCAGCCAAGATATAACCTATGGCTACACCTTC
. | TRBJ1-5 | . | TRBV7-2 | CASSLGISYSNQPQHF | TGTGCCAGCAGCTTAGGAATCAGCTATAGCAATCAGCCCCAGCATTTT